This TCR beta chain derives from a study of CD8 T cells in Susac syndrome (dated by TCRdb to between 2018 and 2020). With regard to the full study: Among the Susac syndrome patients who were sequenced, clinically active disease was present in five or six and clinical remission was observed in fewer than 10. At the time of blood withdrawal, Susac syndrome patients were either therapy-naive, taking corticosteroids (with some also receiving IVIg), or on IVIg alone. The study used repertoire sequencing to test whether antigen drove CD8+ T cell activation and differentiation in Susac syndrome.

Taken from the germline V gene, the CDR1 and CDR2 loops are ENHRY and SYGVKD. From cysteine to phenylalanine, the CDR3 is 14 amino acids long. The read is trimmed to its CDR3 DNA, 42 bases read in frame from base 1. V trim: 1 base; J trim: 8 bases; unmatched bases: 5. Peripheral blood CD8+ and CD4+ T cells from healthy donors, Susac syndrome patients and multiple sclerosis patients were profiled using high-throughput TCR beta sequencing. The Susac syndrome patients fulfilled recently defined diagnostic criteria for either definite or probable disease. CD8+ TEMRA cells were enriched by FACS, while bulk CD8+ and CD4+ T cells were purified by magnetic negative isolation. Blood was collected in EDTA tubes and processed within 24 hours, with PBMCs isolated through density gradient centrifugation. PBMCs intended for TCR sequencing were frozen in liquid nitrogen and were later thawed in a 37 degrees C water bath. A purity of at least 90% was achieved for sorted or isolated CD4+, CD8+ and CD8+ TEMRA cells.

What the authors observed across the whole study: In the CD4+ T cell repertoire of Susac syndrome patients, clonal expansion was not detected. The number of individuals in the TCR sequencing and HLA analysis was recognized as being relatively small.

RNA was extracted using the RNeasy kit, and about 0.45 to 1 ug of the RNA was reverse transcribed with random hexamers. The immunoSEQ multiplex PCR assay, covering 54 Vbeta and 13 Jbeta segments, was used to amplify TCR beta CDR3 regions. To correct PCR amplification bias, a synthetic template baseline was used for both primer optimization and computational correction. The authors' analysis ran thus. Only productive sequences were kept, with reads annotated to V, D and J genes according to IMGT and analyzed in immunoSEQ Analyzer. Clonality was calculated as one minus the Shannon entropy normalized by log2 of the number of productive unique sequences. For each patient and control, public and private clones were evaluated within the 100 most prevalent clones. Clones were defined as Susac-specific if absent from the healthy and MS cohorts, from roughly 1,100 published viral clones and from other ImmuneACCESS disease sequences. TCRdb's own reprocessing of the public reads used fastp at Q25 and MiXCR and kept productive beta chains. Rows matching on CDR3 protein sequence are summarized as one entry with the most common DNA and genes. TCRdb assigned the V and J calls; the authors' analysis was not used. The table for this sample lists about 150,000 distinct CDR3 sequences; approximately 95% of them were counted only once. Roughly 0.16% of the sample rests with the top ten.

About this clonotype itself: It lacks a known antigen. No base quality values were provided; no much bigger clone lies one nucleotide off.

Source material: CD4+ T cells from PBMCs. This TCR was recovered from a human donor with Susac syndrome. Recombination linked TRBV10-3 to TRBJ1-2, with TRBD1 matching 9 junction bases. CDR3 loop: CAISEWDRESGYTF. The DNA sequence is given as TGTGCCATCAGTGAGTGGGACAGGGAGTCGGGCTACACCTTC.